This T cell receptor beta chain originates from a study of T-cell memory formation after mild COVID-19. The study's findings and limits: Nothing showed for sure that second-wave clones peaking on day 37 were SARS-CoV-2 specific.

A single record per CDR3 protein comes from TCRdb applying MiXCR to the 5' RACE reads. This table holds roughly 250,000 distinct CDR3 sequences, roughly 15% found once. This clonotype was detected only a few times. The antigen remains undetermined. The receptor was derived from a young man who had mild COVID-19 (a few samples of this study predate the infection). Cell type and time point are not known. Sequencing was performed on PBMCs or a T cell subset sorted from them (not recorded which).

CDR3 loop: CASSPDRDRVFPAGYTF. DNA for the CDR3: TGTGCCAGCAGTCCAGACCGGGACAGGGTATTTCCCGCTGGCTACACCTTC. The rearrangement links TRBV6-6 to TRBJ1-2, with 9 bases matching TRBD1. The CDR3 length is 17 residues. The germline gives CDR1 MNHNY, CDR2 SVGAGI (reference sequence). The ends lost 5 bases at V and 7 bases at J; junction bases unmatched: 17.